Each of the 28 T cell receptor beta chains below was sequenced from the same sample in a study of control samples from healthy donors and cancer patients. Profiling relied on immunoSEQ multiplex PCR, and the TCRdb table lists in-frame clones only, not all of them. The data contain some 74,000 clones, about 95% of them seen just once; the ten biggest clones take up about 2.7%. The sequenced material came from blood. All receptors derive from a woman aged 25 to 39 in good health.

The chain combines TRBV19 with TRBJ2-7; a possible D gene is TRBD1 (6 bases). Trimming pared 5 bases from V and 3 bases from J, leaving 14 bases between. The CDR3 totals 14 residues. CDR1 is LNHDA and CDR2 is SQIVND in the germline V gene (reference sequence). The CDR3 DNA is TGTGCCAGTAGTCGACTCTCGACAGGCTACGAGCAGTACTTC. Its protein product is CASSRLSTGYEQYF.

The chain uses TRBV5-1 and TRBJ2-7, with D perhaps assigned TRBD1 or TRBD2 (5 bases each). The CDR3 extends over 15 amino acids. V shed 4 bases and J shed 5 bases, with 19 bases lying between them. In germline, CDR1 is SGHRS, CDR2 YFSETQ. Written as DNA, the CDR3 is TGCGCCAGCAGCGTCTCATCGGGGCGCGACGACGAGCAGTACTTC. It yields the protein CASSVSSGRDDEQYF.

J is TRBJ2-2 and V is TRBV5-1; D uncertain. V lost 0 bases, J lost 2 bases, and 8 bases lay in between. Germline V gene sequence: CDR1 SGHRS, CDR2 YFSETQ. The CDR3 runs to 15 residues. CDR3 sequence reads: CASSLASYNTGELFF. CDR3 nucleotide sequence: TGCGCCAGCAGCTTGGCCTCTTACAACACCGGGGAGCTGTTTTTT.

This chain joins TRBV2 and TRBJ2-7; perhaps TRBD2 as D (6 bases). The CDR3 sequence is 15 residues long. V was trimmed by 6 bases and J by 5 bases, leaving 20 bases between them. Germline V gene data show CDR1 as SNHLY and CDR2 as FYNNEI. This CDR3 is CASRDGRNSYDEQYF. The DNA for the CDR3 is TGTGCCAGCAGAGACGGGAGAAATAGTTACGACGAGCAGTACTTC.

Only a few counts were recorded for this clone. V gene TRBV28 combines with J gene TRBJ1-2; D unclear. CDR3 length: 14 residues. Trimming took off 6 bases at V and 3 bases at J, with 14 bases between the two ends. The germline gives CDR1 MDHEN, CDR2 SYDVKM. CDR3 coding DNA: TGTGCCAGCAGCCTTGGCACCGGGGACTATGGCTACACCTTC. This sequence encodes CASSLGTGDYGYTF.

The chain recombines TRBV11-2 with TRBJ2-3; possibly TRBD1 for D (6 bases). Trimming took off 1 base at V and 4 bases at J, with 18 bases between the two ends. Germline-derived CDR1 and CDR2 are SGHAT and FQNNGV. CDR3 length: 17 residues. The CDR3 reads CASSLVVVTRGADTQYF. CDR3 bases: TGTGCCAGCAGCTTAGTTGTGGTTACCAGGGGTGCAGATACGCAGTATTTT.

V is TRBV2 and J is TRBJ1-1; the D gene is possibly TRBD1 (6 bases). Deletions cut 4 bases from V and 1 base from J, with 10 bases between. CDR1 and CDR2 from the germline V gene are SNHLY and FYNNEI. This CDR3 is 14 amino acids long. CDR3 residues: CASSGGGGNTEAFF. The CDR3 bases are TGTGCCAGCAGTGGGGGAGGGGGGAACACTGAAGCTTTCTTT.

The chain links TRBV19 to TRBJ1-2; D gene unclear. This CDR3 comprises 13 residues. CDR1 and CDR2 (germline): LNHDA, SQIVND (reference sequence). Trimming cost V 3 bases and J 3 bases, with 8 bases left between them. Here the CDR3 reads CASSIRPDYGYTF. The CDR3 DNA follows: TGTGCCAGTAGTATCAGACCGGACTATGGCTACACCTTC.

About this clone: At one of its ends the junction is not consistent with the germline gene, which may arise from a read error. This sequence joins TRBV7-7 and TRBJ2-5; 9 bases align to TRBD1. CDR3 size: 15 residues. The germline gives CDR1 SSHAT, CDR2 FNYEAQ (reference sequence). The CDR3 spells CASSSGTGNQETQYF. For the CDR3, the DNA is TGTGCTAGCAGCAGCGGGACAGGGAATCAAGAGACCCAGTACTTC.

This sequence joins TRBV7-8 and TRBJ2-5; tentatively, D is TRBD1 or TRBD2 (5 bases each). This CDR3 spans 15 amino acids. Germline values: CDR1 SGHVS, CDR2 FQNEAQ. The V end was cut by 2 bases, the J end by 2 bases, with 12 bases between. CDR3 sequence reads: CASSLYAREQETQYF. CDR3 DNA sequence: TGTGCCAGCAGCTTATACGCCAGGGAGCAAGAGACCCAGTACTTC.

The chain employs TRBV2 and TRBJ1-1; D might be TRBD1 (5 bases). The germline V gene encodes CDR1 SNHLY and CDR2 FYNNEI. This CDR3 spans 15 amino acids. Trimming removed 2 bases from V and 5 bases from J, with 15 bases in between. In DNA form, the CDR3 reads TGTGCCAGCAGTGAAACCCAATCCAGGGAGACTGAAGCTTTCTTT. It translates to CASSETQSRETEAFF.

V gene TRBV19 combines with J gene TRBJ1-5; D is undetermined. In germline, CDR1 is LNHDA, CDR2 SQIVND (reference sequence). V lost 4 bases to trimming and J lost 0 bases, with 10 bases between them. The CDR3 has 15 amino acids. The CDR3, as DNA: TGTGCCAGTAGTAAAAAAACGGATAGCAATCAGCCCCAGCATTTT. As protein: CASSKKTDSNQPQHF. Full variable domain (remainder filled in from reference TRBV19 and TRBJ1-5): DGGITQSPKYLFRKEGQNVTLSCEQNLNHDAMYWYRQDPGQGLRLIYYSQIVNDFQKGDIAEGYSVSREKKESFPLTVTSAQKNPTAFYLCASSKKTDSNQPQHFGDGTRLSIL.

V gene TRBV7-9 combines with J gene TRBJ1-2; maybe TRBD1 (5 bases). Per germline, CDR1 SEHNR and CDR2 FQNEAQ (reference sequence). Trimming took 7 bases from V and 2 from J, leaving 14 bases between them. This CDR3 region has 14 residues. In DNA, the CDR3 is TGTGCCAGCATGCGGGGGTCGGAGAACTATGGCTACACCTTC. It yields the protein CASMRGSENYGYTF. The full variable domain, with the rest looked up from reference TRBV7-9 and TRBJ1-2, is DTGVSQNPRHKITKRGQNVTFRCDPISEHNRLYWYRQTLGQGPEFLTYFQNEAQLEKSRLLSDRFSAERPKGSFSTLEIQRTEQGDSAMYLCASMRGSENYGYTFGSGTRLTVV.

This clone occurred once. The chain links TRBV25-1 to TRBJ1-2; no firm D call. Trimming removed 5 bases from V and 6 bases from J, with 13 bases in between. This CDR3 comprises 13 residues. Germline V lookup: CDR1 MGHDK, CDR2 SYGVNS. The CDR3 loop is CASSLGISDGYTF. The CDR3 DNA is TGTGCCAGCAGTTTGGGTATTAGTGATGGCTACACCTTC.

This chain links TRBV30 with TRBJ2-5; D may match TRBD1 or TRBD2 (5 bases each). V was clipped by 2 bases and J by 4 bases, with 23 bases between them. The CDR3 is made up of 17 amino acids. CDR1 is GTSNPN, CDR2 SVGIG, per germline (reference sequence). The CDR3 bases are TGTGCCTGGAGTAAAGTTAGAGGGCAGGGCCACGGAGAGACCCAGTACTTC. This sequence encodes CAWSKVRGQGHGETQYF.

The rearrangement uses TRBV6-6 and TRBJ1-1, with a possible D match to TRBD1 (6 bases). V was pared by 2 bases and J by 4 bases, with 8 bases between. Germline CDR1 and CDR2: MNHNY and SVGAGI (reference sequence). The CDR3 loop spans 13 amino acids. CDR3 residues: CASSYAQGTEAFF. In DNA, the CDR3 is TGTGCCAGCAGTTACGCACAGGGCACTGAAGCTTTCTTT.

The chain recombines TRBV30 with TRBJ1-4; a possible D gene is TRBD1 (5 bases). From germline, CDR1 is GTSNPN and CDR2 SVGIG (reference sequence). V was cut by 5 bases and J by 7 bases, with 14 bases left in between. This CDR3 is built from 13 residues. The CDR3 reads CAWEGLGREKLFF. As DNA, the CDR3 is TGTGCCTGGGAGGGGCTCGGACGTGAAAAACTGTTTTTT.

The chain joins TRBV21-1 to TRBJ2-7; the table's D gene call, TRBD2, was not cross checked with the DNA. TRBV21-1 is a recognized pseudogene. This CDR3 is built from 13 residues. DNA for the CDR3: TGTGCCAGTCATACTCGGTACGGCTACGAGCAGTACTTC. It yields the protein CASHTRYGYEQYF.

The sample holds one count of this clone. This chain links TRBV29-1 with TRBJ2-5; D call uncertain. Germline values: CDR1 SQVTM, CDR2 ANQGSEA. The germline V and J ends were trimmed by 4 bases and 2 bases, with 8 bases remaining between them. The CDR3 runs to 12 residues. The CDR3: CSVVGIQETQYF. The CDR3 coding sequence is TGCAGCGTTGTGGGCATACAAGAGACCCAGTACTTC.

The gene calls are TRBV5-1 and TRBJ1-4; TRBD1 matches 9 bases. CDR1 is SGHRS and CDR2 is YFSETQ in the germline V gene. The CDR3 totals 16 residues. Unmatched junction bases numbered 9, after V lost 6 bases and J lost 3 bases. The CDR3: CASKGQGSGANEKLFF. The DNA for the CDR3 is TGCGCCAGCAAAGGACAGGGGTCGGGGGCTAATGAAAAACTGTTTTTT.

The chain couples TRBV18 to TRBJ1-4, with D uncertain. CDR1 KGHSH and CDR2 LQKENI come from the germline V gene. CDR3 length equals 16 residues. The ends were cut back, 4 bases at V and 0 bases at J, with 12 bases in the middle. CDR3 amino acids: CASSLGQVATNEKLFF. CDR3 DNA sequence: TGTGCCAGCTCACTAGGGCAGGTTGCAACTAATGAAAAACTGTTTTTT.

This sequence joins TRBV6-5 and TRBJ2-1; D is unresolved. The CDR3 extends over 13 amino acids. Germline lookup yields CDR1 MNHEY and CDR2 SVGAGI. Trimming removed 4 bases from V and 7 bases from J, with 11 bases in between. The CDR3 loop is CASSLFLGNEQFF. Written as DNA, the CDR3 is TGTGCCAGCAGTTTGTTCCTGGGAAATGAGCAGTTCTTC.

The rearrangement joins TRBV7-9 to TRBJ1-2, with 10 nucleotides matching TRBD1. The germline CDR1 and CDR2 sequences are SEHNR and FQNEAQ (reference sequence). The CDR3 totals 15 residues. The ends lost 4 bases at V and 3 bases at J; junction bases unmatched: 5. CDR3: CASSSDRGRDYGYTF. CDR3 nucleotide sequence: TGTGCCAGCAGCTCCGACAGGGGGCGCGACTATGGCTACACCTTC.

The CDR3, as DNA: TGTGCCAGCAGCTTGGCCGAGGCAACGAGCGAGCAGTACTTC. Translation: CASSLAEATSEQYF. The chain combines TRBV5-4 with TRBJ2-7; D gene ambiguous. In germline, CDR1 is SGHNT, CDR2 YYREEE (reference sequence). The CDR3 covers 14 residues. V was shortened by 0 bases and J by 6 bases, with 13 bases between the two germline ends.

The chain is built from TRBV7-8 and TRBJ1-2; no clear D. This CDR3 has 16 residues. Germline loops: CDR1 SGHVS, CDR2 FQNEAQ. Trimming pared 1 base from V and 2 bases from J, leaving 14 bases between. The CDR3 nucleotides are TGTGCCAGCAGCTTAGTAGCGGCAGCCCGGAACTATGGCTACACCTTC. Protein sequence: CASSLVAAARNYGYTF.

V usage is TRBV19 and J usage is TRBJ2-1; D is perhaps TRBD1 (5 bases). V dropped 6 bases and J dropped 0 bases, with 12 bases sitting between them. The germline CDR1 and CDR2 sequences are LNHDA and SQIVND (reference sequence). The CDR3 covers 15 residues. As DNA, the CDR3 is TGTGCCAGTAGGAACCTACAGGTCTCCTACAATGAGCAGTTCTTC. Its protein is CASRNLQVSYNEQFF. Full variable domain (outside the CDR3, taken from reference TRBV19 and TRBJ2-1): DGGITQSPKYLFRKEGQNVTLSCEQNLNHDAMYWYRQDPGQGLRLIYYSQIVNDFQKGDIAEGYSVSREKKESFPLTVTSAQKNPTAFYLCASRNLQVSYNEQFFGPGTRLTVL.

The CDR3 DNA follows: TGTGCCAGCAGCTTAGCGGACAGGGGTTATTCCAAAAACATTCAGTACTTC. This encodes CASSLADRGYSKNIQYF. This chain connects TRBV7-9 to TRBJ2-4, with 9 bases aligning to TRBD1. Germline loops: CDR1 SEHNR, CDR2 FQNEAQ (reference sequence). The length of the CDR3 is 17 residues. V trimming: 0 bases; J trimming: 2 bases; junction bases outside the gene matches: 5. Full variable domain (remainder filled in from reference TRBV7-9 and TRBJ2-4): DTGVSQNPRHKITKRGQNVTFRCDPISEHNRLYWYRQTLGQGPEFLTYFQNEAQLEKSRLLSDRFSAERPKGSFSTLEIQRTEQGDSAMYLCASSLADRGYSKNIQYFGAGTRLSVL.

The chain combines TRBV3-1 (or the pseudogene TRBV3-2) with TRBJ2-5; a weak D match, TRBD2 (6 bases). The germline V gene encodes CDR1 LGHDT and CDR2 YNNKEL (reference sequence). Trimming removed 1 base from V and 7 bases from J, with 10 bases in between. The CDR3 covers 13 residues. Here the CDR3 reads CASSQGTGVTQYF. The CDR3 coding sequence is TGTGCCAGCAGCCAAGGAACGGGAGTGACCCAGTACTTC.